This T cell receptor beta chain was profiled in a study of blood T cell repertoires in COVID-19 (dated by TCRdb to about 2020). Some background on the complete study: Collaborator samples came from the United States, Italy and Spain and covered acute and convalescent phases of COVID-19. Samples came from the ongoing ImmuneRACE study (first 160 participants) plus 1,254 subjects from 6 global collaborators. The repertoires were released in a freely available public database meant as a resource for research on the immune response to SARS-CoV-2. The dataset comprised deeply sampled blood TCRbeta repertoires from subjects exposed to, actively infected with, or recovered from COVID-19. Where available, HLA class I and class II types were obtained from metadata supplied by the sample provider rather than from assay-based typing. The sample metadata nearly always contained a de-identified subject ID, COVID-19 status, age in years and sex. The material from the prospective study consisted of cDNA or gDNA derived from T cells, B-cell-depleted T cells, or PBMCs.

The immunoSEQ Assay, a bias-controlled multiplex PCR, was used to amplify TCRbeta CDR3 regions from genomic DNA. Concerning the study's data processing: The number of nucleated cells in each sample was estimated from the amplification of reference gene primers within the assay. To quantify the absolute abundance of each unique TCRbeta CDR3 rearrangement, sequence reads were collapsed and filtered. For each sample, productive Simpson clonality was calculated as the square root of Simpson's diversity index over productive rearrangements. Sourced from immuneACCESS, this table was stored by TCRdb with only in-frame sequences that have V and J called. A share of the clones is absent; for the studies checked, an unresolved V gene accounts for under half, and the remainder has no known explanation. Clonal size and the V and J genes are those of that table, whereas D and trimming came from the DNA. Here the sample has 100,000 to 120,000 clones; approximately 82% occur a single time. The ten largest clones represent roughly 4% of the sample.

The germline V gene encodes CDR1 SGHTA and CDR2 FQGNSA. V trim: 0 bases; J trim: 5 bases; unmatched bases: 4. From cysteine to phenylalanine, the CDR3 is 17 amino acids long. Of all the DNA, just the CDR3 is kept, 51 bases in frame from base 1. As to this clone: What this receptor recognizes is not known. No base quality values were provided; no much bigger clone lies one nucleotide off.

Each collaborating institution followed its own protocols to collect whole blood in K2EDTA tubes. For TCRbeta analysis, collaborator samples were shipped as frozen whole blood, as isolated PBMCs, or as DNA extracted from either sample type. On the study overall, not on this receptor specifically: How much clinical and demographic metadata was included differed by source and by participant, and the metadata was provided uncurated.

The rearrangement combines TRBV7-2 with TRBJ1-6; 10 bases in between match TRBD1. Material for sequencing was peripheral blood. This TCR was recovered from a woman in her 70s with acute or convalescent COVID-19. The DNA sequence follows: TGTGCCAGCAGCTTAGCGAGGGGACAGGGGAATAATTCACCCCTCCACTTT. This translates into CASSLARGQGNNSPLHF.